This T cell receptor (beta chain) was sequenced during a study of vaccination effects on CD4 cells after COVID-19. This clone was counted only a few times. Antigen specificity is unknown. The CDR3 spans 14 residues. J gave up 1 base and V 4 bases, and 2 bases lay outside the gene matches. Antigen-specific CD4+ T cells were expanded with viral peptide pools in the ViraFEST assay before sequencing. Isolating CD4+ T cells followed approximately ten days of culture. It was between March and December 2020 that the person had a SARS-CoV-2 infection confirmed by PCR. Measured with immunoSEQ multiplex PCR; TCRdb has only the in-frame clones, and not every one. Among 35,000 to 45,000 clones listed, approximately 73% were seen once.

The sequenced sample was CD4+ T cells from PBMCs cultured with a peptide pool, obtained before COVID-19 vaccination. The chain is built from TRBV5-3 and TRBJ2-3, with TRBD2 identical over 8 bases. TRBV5-3 is labeled an ORF, and its function is uncertain. This clonotype originated in a human donor who had a prior SARS-CoV-2 infection. CDR3 coding DNA: TGTGCCAGAAGCGTGACTAGCGGCACAGATACGCAGTATTTT. Protein product: CARSVTSGTDTQYF.